A selection of T cell receptor beta chains follows, all from one sample in a study of blood T cell repertoires in COVID-19. The data were produced by immunoSEQ multiplex PCR, yet TCRdb's version contains in-frame clones alone and is incomplete. The sample yields approximately 230,000 clones, approximately 80% seen once. Sequenced: peripheral blood. The origin of the receptors is a man older than 75 with acute or convalescent COVID-19. The CDR3 runs from the conserved cysteine through the conserved F or W. Each record gives: CDR3 length, D gene, clone size, J gene, V gene, CDR3 DNA, CDR3 protein. A D gene is named only where the DNA matches it firmly. Not all rows give a size; the values are once, few, many and, for expanded clones, a class.

13 | - | - | TRBJ2-7 | TRBV28 | TGTGCCAGCAGGCCGGGACACTTTTACGAGCAGTACTTC | CASRPGHFYEQYF
12 | - | - | TRBJ2-6 | TRBV19 | TGTGCCAGTACCGCTGGGGCCAACGTCCTGACTTTC | CASTAGANVLTF
16 | - | - | TRBJ2-7 | TRBV27 | TGTGCCAGCAGAAAATTGTCGGGTGTCTTCTGGTCCGAGCAGTACTTC | CASRKLSGVFWSEQYF
15 | TRBD1 | - | TRBJ2-2 | TRBV5-1 | TGCGCCAGCAGCCGCCGGGACAGTGGCACCGGGGAGCTGTTTTTT | CASSRRDSGTGELFF
16 | TRBD1 | few | TRBJ1-6 | TRBV7-9 | TGTGCCAGCAGCCCTGAGGGGACAGTGATGAATTCACCCCTCCACTTT | CASSPEGTVMNSPLHF
15 | - | - | TRBJ2-1 | TRBV11-2 | TGTGCCAGCATCCATCGGGCGGGTGGGTCCCTTGAGCAGTTCTTC | CASIHRAGGSLEQFF
15 | TRBD2 | - | TRBJ2-1 | TRBV5-4 | TGTGCCAGCAGCCGTACTAGCGGGGCTTACAATGAGCAGTTCTTC | CASSRTSGAYNEQFF
16 | TRBD1 | - | TRBJ2-7 | TRBV19 | TGTGCCAGTAGCACCTTGTCCGGGACAGAAGCCTACGAGCAGTACTTC | CASSTLSGTEAYEQYF
15 | - | - | TRBJ1-5 | TRBV2 | TGTGCCAGCAGTGAAGACAGGGAACTCTTTCAGCCCCAGCATTTT | CASSEDRELFQPQHF
13 | - | - | TRBJ2-5 | TRBV12-3/TRBV12-4 | TGTGCCAGCACCCAACGGGGGTGGGGGACCCAGTACTTC | CASTQRGWGTQYF
16 | - | - | TRBJ1-1 | TRBV5-1 | TGCGCCAGCAGCCCTCAGGACATTGGATGGAACACTGAAGCTTTCTTT | CASSPQDIGWNTEAFF
14 | - | - | TRBJ1-2 | TRBV7-9 | TGTGCCAGCAGCTTAGGGCCCCTCCTCGGGGGCTACACCTTC | CASSLGPLLGGYTF
11 | - | - | TRBJ2-1 | TRBV24-1 | TGTGCCACCAGCCAGGTCAATGAGCAGTTCTTC | CATSQVNEQFF
17 | TRBD1 | - | TRBJ1-4 | TRBV27 | TGTGCCAGCAGTTTAGCCGGGACAGGACGCTCTAATGAAAAACTGTTTTTT | CASSLAGTGRSNEKLFF
15 | - | few | TRBJ2-1 | TRBV30 | TGTGCCTGGAATAATGTAGACAGCTCCTACAATGAGCAGTTCTTC | CAWNNVDSSYNEQFF
13 | TRBD1 | - | TRBJ2-7 | TRBV28 | TGTGCCAGCAGCCTGACAGGGGGTTACGAGCAGTACTTC | CASSLTGGYEQYF
13 | - | - | TRBJ2-7 | TRBV7-3 | TGTGCCAGCAGCTTAACCGAGATCCACGAGCAGTACTTC | CASSLTEIHEQYF
15 | TRBD1 | - | TRBJ1-4 | TRBV5-1 | TGCGCCAGCAGGAAGGGGGCAACGACTAATGAAAAACTGTTTTTT | CASRKGATTNEKLFF
17 | - | - | TRBJ1-6 | TRBV10-3 | TGTGCCATCAGAAGCAGGTTCAGGGGAGGGGATAATTCACCCCTCCACTTT | CAIRSRFRGGDNSPLHF
16 | - | - | TRBJ2-1 | TRBV24-1 | TGTGCCACCAGTGATTACAGGTACCGTTCTCGTGATGAGCAGTTCTTC | CATSDYRYRSRDEQFF
13 | - | - | TRBJ2-3 | TRBV6-5 | TGTGCCAGCACCGAAGGGGGCACAGATACGCAGTATTTT | CASTEGGTDTQYF
15 | - | - | TRBJ1-2 | TRBV5-1 | TGCGCCAGCAGCCCTCCGGGACAACTTAACTATGGCTACACCTTC | CASSPPGQLNYGYTF
16 | TRBD1 | - | TRBJ2-5 | TRBV5-1 | TGCGCCAGCAGCAAGTGGGTAGGACAGGGGGAGAAGACCCAGTACTTC | CASSKWVGQGEKTQYF
15 | TRBD1 | - | TRBJ2-5 | TRBV2 | TGTGCCAGCAGTGAAGCACAGGGGGCGGTGGAGACCCAGTACTTC | CASSEAQGAVETQYF
15 | TRBD1 | - | TRBJ1-2 | TRBV7-9 | TGTGCCAGCAGCTTAGGACAGGGTATTGACTATGGCTACACCTTC | CASSLGQGIDYGYTF
16 | - | - | TRBJ1-6 | TRBV5-1 | TGCGCCAGCAGCCTGGAACAGAGCTCCTATAATTCACCCCTCCACTTT | CASSLEQSSYNSPLHF
17 | - | - | TRBJ2-1 | TRBV27 | TGTGCCAGCAGTTTAACAGCCCGCTCGGCTAGCGTCAATGAGCAGTTCTTC | CASSLTARSASVNEQFF
16 | TRBD1 | - | TRBJ2-7 | TRBV18 | TGTGCCAGCTCACCATTCTCTCCGGGACAGGGAATCGAGCAGTACTTC | CASSPFSPGQGIEQYF
16 | TRBD2 | - | TRBJ2-5 | TRBV4-2 | TGTGCCAGCAGCCAAGATGTCGCGGGGGGGCGAAAGACCCAGTACTTC | CASSQDVAGGRKTQYF
13 | TRBD1 | - | TRBJ2-7 | TRBV5-8 | TGTGCCAGCACCCCCAGGACAGGGAACGAGCAGTACTTC | CASTPRTGNEQYF
16 | TRBD1 | - | TRBJ2-7 | TRBV15 | TGTGCCACCAGCAGAGACGGACAGGGCTCTGCCTACGAGCAGTACTTC | CATSRDGQGSAYEQYF
17 | - | - | TRBJ2-1 | TRBV10-3 | TGTGCCATCAGTGAGTCTACGTCTATTCTAGGGGACAATGAGCAGTTCTTC | CAISESTSILGDNEQFF
15 | - | - | TRBJ2-3 | TRBV6-2/TRBV6-3 | TGTGCCAGCAGTTACTCTCCTTCTATCACAGATACGCAGTATTTT | CASSYSPSITDTQYF
15 | TRBD2 | - | TRBJ2-7 | TRBV27 | TGTGCCAGCAGTTTGGGGGACTACCGTTCCTACGAGCAGTACTTC | CASSLGDYRSYEQYF
16 | - | - | TRBJ2-3 | TRBV5-1 | TGCGCCAGCAGTCCTCGGGGTAGCGGCAGCACAGATACGCAGTATTTT | CASSPRGSGSTDTQYF
18 | TRBD2 | - | TRBJ2-1 | TRBV14 | TGTGCCAGCAGCCAAGATTTGGGGACTAGCGGGTTCTACAATGAGCAGTTCTTC | CASSQDLGTSGFYNEQFF
14 | TRBD1 | - | TRBJ1-5 | TRBV7-2 | TGTGCCAGCTCGGACAGGGGGGATGGATCGCCCCAGCATTTT | CASSDRGDGSPQHF
16 | - | - | TRBJ2-6 | TRBV6-1 | TGTGCCAGCAGTGATGGCGGGGCCTCTGGGGCCAACGTCCTGACTTTC | CASSDGGASGANVLTF
13 | - | - | TRBJ2-1 | TRBV30 | TGTGCCTGGAGTCTAGGTAGCCCCAATGAGCAGTTCTTC | CAWSLGSPNEQFF
16 | TRBD1 | - | TRBJ2-1 | TRBV7-9 | TGTGCCAGCAGCCCAGCGACCGGACAGGGAGGCAATGAGCAGTTCTTC | CASSPATGQGGNEQFF
14 | TRBD2 | - | TRBJ2-2 | TRBV24-1 | TGTGCCACCAGTGCTCGAGGGAGGGACCGGGAGCTGTTTTTT | CATSARGRDRELFF
13 | - | - | TRBJ1-1 | TRBV6-5 | TGTGCCAGCACCAAAACAGGTAGAACTGAAGCTTTCTTT | CASTKTGRTEAFF
16 | - | - | TRBJ1-5 | TRBV5-8 | TGTGCCGCTGGGACAAGGGTCTCTTATAGCAATCAGCCCCAGCATTTT | CAAGTRVSYSNQPQHF
15 | - | - | TRBJ2-1 | TRBV6-4 | TGTGCCAGCAGTGACGTGGGAGAAGCCTACAATGAGCAGTTCTTC | CASSDVGEAYNEQFF
13 | TRBD1 | few | TRBJ1-6 | TRBV30 | TGTGCCACCCGGACAGGCTTTAATTCACCCCTCCACTTT | CATRTGFNSPLHF
15 | TRBD2 | - | TRBJ2-7 | TRBV7-2 | TGTGCCAGCAGCTCCCGGACTAGCTCCCCCTACGAGCAGTACTTC | CASSSRTSSPYEQYF
15 | TRBD1 | - | TRBJ1-5 | TRBV3-1/TRBV3-2 | TGTGCCAGCAGCCCAGGGGACAGCACTAATCAGCCCCAGCATTTT | CASSPGDSTNQPQHF
15 | - | - | TRBJ1-1 | TRBV9 | TGTGCCAGCAGCCCACGACAAAGGATGGGCACTGAAGCTTTCTTT | CASSPRQRMGTEAFF